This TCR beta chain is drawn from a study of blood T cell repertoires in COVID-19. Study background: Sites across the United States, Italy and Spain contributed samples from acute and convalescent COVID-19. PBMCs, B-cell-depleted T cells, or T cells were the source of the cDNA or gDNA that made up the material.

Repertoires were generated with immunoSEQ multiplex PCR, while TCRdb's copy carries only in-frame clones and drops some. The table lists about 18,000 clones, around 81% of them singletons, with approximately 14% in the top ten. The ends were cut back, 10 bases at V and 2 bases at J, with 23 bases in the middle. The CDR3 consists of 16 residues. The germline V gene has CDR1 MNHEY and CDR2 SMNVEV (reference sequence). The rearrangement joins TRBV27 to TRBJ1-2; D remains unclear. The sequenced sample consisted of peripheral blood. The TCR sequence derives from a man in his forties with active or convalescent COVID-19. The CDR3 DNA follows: TGTGCCACCCTAGGCAAGCGCGAGTATTCGAACTATGGCTACACCTTC. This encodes CATLGKREYSNYGYTF.